This T cell receptor beta chain was identified in a study of response to subunit inactivated influenza vaccine. TCRdb processed the RT-PCR reads anew with MiXCR; each CDR3 protein has one entry. The sample shows about 650,000 distinct CDR3 sequences, approximately 15% of them seen only once. Trimming stripped 2 bases from V and 6 bases from J, with 15 bases between. The germline V gene has CDR1 SEHNR and CDR2 FQNEAQ (reference sequence). The CDR3 loop spans 15 amino acids. This clonotype was detected only a few times. Its antigen remains unidentified. Broader study findings: The authors suggested that every seasonal influenza vaccination recruits few new T cells.

The V call is TRBV7-9, the J call TRBJ2-3; D possibly corresponds to TRBD2 (6 bases). Sequenced here: PBMCs from blood, sampled approximately 15 days before vaccination. The sequence came from a man in his fifties who received an inactivated influenza vaccine. The CDR3 DNA reads as TGTGCCAGCAGCTTATCATTCGGAGGGCCTGATACGCAGTATTTT. Protein product: CASSLSFGGPDTQYF.